The subject of this entry is one T cell receptor (beta chain). V lost 1 base, J lost 4 bases, and 1 base stayed unmatched. The germline V gene has CDR1 WSHSY and CDR2 SAAADI. The CDR3 consists of 14 residues. Original data processing: Amplifying reference gene primers gave estimates of nucleated cell counts. TCRdb's copy holds only in-frame clones and misses some; the assay was immunoSEQ multiplex PCR. The DNA gave D and trimming, while V, J and clone size come from that table. The table records some 260,000 clones, 82% of them present only once. This sample is part of a study of blood T cell repertoires in COVID-19. Study summary: Material from acute and convalescent COVID-19 was sourced from the United States, Italy and Spain. From T cells, B-cell-depleted T cells, or PBMCs came the material, which was cDNA or gDNA.

The V gene is TRBV10-2, the J gene TRBJ1-1; 9 bases map to TRBD1. What was sequenced was peripheral blood. This clonotype was sampled from a woman of 80 years or more with active or convalescent COVID-19. The CDR3 nucleotides are TGCGCCAGCAGTGAGTACAGGGGGCCCACTGAAGCTTTCTTT. It yields the protein CASSEYRGPTEAFF.